This TCR beta chain was sequenced for a study of blood T cells in healthy people across ages. Then a second PCR, running roughly 7 to 11 cycles, was carried out with a sample-barcoded 5' primer and a J-beta primer mix. One entry per CDR3 protein, called by TCRdb with MiXCR from the 5' RACE reads. Among about 640,000 distinct CDR3 sequences listed, around three fifths were seen once. Unmatched junction bases numbered 11, after V lost 5 bases and J lost 5 bases. This CDR3 comprises 15 residues. The V gene's germline CDR1 is SGHRS and CDR2 YFSETQ. The receptor's source is a man between 60 and 75 years old in good health. The gene calls are TRBV5-1 and TRBJ1-1; TRBD1 matches 8 bases. Material: blood. The CDR3: CASSSQGGLRTEAFF. The DNA of the CDR3 is TGCGCCAGCAGTTCACAGGGGGGGTTGCGGACTGAAGCTTTCTTT.